This TCR beta chain was sequenced in a study of cytotoxic CD8 clonotypes in ibrutinib-treated CLL. CDR3 length equals 16 residues. Germline loops: CDR1 MNHEY, CDR2 SVGAGI. V dropped 2 bases and J dropped 4; count of bases not matched to a gene: 3. Sequencing was performed with immunoSEQ multiplex PCR; in TCRdb, only in-frame clones are kept and a portion is missing. This sample has a few hundred thousand clones, with roughly 74% found just once. This chain joins TRBV6-5 and TRBJ2-1; 12 positions agree with TRBD1. This TCR was recovered from a human donor with chronic lymphocytic leukemia. This material consisted of PBMCs, taken after 24 months of ibrutinib treatment. CDR3 in amino acids: CASSYGTGGDYNEQFF. The CDR3 bases are TGTGCCAGCAGTTACGGGACAGGGGGCGATTACAATGAGCAGTTCTTC.